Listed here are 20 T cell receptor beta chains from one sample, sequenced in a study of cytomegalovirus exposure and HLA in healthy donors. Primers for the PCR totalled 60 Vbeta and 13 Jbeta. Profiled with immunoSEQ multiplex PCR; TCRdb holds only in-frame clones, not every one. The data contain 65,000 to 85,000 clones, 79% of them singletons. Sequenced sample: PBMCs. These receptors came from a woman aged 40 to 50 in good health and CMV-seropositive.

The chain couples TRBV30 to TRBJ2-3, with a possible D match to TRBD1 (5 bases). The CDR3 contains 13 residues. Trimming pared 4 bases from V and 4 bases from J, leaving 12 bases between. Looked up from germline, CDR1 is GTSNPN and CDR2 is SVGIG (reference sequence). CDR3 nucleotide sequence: TGTGCCTGGATTGGGTTACAGGCAGATACGCAGTATTTT. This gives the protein CAWIGLQADTQYF. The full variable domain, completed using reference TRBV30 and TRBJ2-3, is SQTIHQWPATLVQPVGSPLSLECTVEGTSNPNLYWYRQAAGRGLQLLFYSVGIGQISSEVPQNLSASRPQDRQFILSSKKLLLSDSGFYLCAWIGLQADTQYFGPGTRLTVL.

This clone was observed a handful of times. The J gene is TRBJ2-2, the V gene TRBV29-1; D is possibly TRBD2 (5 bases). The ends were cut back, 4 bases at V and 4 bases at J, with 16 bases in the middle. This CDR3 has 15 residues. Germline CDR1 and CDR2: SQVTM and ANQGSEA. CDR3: CSVGGGPRSTGELFF. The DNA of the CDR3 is TGCAGCGTTGGAGGCGGGCCCAGAAGCACCGGGGAGCTGTTTTTT.

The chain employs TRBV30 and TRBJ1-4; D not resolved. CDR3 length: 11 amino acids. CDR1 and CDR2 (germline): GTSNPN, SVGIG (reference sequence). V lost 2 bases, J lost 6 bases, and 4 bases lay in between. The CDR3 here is CAWSSDEKLFF. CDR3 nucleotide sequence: TGTGCCTGGAGTTCTGATGAAAAACTGTTTTTT.

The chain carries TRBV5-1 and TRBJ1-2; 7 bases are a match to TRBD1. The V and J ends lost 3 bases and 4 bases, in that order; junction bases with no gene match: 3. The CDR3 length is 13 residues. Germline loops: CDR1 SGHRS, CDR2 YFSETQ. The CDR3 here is CASSSTGAYGYTF. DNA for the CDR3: TGCGCCAGCAGCTCCACAGGGGCCTATGGCTACACCTTC. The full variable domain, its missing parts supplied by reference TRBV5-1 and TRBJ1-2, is KAGVTQTPRYLIKTRGQQVTLSCSPISGHRSVSWYQQTPGQGLQFLFEYFSETQRNKGNFPGRFSGRQFSNSRSEMNVSTLELGDSALYLCASSSTGAYGYTFGSGTRLTVV.

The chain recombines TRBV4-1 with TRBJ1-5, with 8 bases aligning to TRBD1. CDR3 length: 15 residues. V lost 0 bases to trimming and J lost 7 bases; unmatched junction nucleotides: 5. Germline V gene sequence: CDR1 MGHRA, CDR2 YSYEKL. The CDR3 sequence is CASSQEQGAWQPQHF. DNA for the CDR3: TGCGCCAGCAGCCAAGAGCAGGGGGCCTGGCAGCCCCAGCATTTT.

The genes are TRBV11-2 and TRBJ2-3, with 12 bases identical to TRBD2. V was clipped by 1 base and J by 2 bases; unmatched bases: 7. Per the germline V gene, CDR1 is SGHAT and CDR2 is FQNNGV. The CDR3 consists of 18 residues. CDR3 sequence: CASSLGLAGARATDTQYF. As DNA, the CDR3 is TGTGCCAGCAGCTTAGGACTAGCGGGAGCTCGGGCCACAGATACGCAGTATTTT.

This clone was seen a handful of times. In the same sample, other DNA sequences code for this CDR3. The CDR3 protein is CASSLQGGQPQHF. The CDR3 bases are TGTGCCAGCTCTTTACAGGGTGGCCAGCCCCAGCATTTT. J is TRBJ1-5 and V is TRBV7-8; TRBD1 might be the D (6 bases). Germline-derived CDR1 and CDR2 are SGHVS and FQNEAQ. The length of the CDR3 is 13 residues. The V end was cut by 8 bases, the J end by 7 bases, with 15 bases between.

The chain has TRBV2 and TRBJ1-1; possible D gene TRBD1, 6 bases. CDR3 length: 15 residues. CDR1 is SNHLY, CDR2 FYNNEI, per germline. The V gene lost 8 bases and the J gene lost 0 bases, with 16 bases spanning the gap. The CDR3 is CASGTTATLNTEAFF. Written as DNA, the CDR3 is TGTGCCAGCGGGACAACCGCTACACTGAACACTGAAGCTTTCTTT. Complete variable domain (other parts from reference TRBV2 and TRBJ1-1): EPEVTQTPSHQVTQMGQEVILRCVPISNHLYFYWYRQILGQKVEFLVSFYNNEISEKSEIFDDQFSVERPDGSNFTLKIRSTKLEDSAMYFCASGTTATLNTEAFFGQGTRLTVV.

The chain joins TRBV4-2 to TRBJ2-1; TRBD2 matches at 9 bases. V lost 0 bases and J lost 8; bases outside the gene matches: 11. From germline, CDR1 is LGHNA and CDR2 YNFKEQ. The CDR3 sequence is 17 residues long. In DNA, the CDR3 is TGTGCCAGCAGCCAAGATGGTAGAATTAGCGGGAGTGATGAGCAGTTCTTC. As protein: CASSQDGRISGSDEQFF.

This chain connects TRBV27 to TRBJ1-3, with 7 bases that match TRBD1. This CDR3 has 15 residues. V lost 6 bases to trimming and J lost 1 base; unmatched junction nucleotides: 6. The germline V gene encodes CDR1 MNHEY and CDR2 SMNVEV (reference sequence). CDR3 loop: CASRAGTASGNTIYF. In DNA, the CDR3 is TGTGCCAGCAGGGCCGGGACAGCTTCTGGAAACACCATATATTTT.

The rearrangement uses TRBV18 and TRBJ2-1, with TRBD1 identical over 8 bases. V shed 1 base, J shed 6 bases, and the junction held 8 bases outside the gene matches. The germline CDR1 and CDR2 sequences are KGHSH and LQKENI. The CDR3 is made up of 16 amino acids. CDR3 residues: CASSPQDRGYFNEQFF. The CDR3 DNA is TGTGCCAGCTCACCACAAGACAGGGGTTACTTCAATGAGCAGTTCTTC.

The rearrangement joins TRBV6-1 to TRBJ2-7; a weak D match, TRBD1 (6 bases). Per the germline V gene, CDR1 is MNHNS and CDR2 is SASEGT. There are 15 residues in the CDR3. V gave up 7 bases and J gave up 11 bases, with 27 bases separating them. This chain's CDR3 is CASTHNRDNLPLKYF. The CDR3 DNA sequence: TGTGCCAGCACACACAACAGGGACAACCTACCTTTGAAGTACTTC.

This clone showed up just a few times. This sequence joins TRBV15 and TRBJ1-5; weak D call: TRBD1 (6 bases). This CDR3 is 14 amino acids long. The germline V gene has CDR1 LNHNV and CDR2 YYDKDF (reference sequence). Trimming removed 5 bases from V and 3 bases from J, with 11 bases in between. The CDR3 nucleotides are TGTGCCACCAGCGTGGGACATTTCAATCAGCCCCAGCATTTT. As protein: CATSVGHFNQPQHF. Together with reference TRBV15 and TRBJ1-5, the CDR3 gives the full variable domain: DAMVIQNPRYQVTQFGKPVTLSCSQTLNHNVMYWYQQKSSQAPKLLFHYYDKDFNNEADTPDNFQSRRPNTSFCFLDIRSPGLGDTAMYLCATSVGHFNQPQHFGDGTRLSIL.

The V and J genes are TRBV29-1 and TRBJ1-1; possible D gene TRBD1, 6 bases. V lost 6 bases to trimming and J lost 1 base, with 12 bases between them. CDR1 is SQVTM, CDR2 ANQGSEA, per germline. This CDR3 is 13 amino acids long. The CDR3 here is CSVTGLRNTEAFF. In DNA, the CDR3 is TGCAGCGTGACAGGATTACGGAACACTGAAGCTTTCTTT.

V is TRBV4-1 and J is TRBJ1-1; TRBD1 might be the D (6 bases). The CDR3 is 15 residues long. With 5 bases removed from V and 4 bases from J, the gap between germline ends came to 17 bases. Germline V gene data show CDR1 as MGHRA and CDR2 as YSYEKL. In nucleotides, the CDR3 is TGCGCCAGCAGCTCCCGACAGGACTGGGGCACTGAAGCTTTCTTT. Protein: CASSSRQDWGTEAFF.

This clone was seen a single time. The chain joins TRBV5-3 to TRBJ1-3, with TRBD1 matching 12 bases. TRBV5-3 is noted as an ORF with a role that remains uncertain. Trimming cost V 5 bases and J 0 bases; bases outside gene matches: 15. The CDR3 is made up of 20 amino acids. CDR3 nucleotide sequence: TGTGCCAGAAGTTATTCCGGGACAGGGGGCCGGGTGACCTCTGGAAACACCATATATTTT. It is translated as CARSYSGTGGRVTSGNTIYF.

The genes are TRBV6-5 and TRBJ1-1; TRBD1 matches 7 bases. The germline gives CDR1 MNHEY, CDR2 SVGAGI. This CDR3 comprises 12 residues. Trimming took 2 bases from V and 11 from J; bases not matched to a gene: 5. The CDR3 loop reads CASSYRGGKAFF. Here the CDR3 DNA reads TGTGCCAGCAGTTACCGAGGGGGCAAGGCTTTCTTT.

The CDR3 DNA reads as TGTGCCAGCAGTGAATTGGTCCCCGGAGGTGAGCAGTACTTC. Translation gives CASSELVPGGEQYF. The chain employs TRBV25-1 and TRBJ2-7, with D tentatively TRBD2 (5 bases). Germline V gene lookup returns CDR1 MGHDK and CDR2 SYGVNS. The CDR3 runs to 14 residues. Trimming removed 1 base from V and 7 bases from J, with 14 bases in between.

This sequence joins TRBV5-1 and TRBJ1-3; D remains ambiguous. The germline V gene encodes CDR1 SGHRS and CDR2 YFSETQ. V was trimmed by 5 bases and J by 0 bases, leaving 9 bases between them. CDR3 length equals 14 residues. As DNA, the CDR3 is TGCGCCAGCAGGGTCTCCGGCTCTGGAAACACCATATATTTT. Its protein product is CASRVSGSGNTIYF.

DNA for the CDR3: TGTGCCTGGAGTGGTCAGAGCAATCAGCCCCAGCATTTT. This codes for CAWSGQSNQPQHF. The chain has TRBV30 and TRBJ1-5; D not resolved. This CDR3 spans 13 amino acids. V was pared by 1 base and J by 1 base, with 5 bases between. Germline assignment: CDR1 GTSNPN and CDR2 SVGIG (reference sequence).